The 9 T cell receptor beta chains below were found in one sample sequenced in a study of control samples from healthy donors and cancer patients. The method was immunoSEQ multiplex PCR; TCRdb's version includes in-frame clones alone and lacks a portion of them. This sample has 95,000 to 150,000 clones, with approximately 89% found just once. Sequencing input: blood. The receptors here all came from a woman aged 18-29 years in good health.

The rearrangement joins TRBV11-2 to TRBJ1-1; D not resolved. Trimming removed 2 bases at V and 4 bases at J, with 14 bases between. CDR3 size: 15 residues. In germline, CDR1 is SGHAT, CDR2 FQNNGV. The CDR3 DNA reads TGTGCCAGCAGCTTAAAAGGGTCCTTACCCACTGAAGCTTTCTTT. As protein: CASSLKGSLPTEAFF.

The chain couples TRBV27 to TRBJ2-1; 9 positions agree with TRBD2. The CDR3 loop spans 17 amino acids. Germline trimming cut 4 bases from V and 3 bases from J; bases unmatched to any gene: 10. The germline V gene has CDR1 MNHEY and CDR2 SMNVEV (reference sequence). CDR3 loop: CASSSGLSGGRYNEQFF. The CDR3 bases are TGTGCCAGCAGTTCGGGCCTTAGCGGGGGCCGCTACAATGAGCAGTTCTTC.

The chain carries TRBV19 and TRBJ1-1, with a weak D call TRBD1 (5 bases). This CDR3 is built from 15 residues. Germline V gene data show CDR1 as LNHDA and CDR2 as SQIVND (reference sequence). Trimming shortened V by 8 bases and J by 1 base, and 17 bases separated the two germline ends. CDR3 sequence reads: CASCRRAGSNTEAFF. As DNA, the CDR3 is TGTGCCAGTTGTCGTCGTGCAGGGTCGAACACTGAAGCTTTCTTT.

The gene calls are TRBV28 and TRBJ2-1, with 9 positions matching TRBD2. CDR1 and CDR2 from the germline V gene are MDHEN and SYDVKM. The CDR3 extends over 16 amino acids. V shed 4 bases, J shed 2 bases, and the junction held 6 bases outside the gene matches. Here the CDR3 DNA reads TGTGCCAGCAGTTCCGTGCGGGGGGGCCCCTACAATGAGCAGTTCTTC. As protein: CASSSVRGGPYNEQFF.

This rearrangement joins TRBV5-6 to TRBJ2-7; TRBD1 matches at 9 bases. The J segment lost 3 bases and the V segment lost 0 bases, leaving 7 bases of the junction unmatched. The germline V gene encodes CDR1 SGHDT and CDR2 YYEEEE. The CDR3 is 16 residues long. This CDR3 is CASSLGGQGIIYEQYF. In DNA form, the CDR3 reads TGTGCCAGCAGCTTGGGCGGACAGGGGATAATCTACGAGCAGTACTTC.

V gene TRBV27 combines with J gene TRBJ2-3; TRBD2 is a possible D gene (5 bases). In germline, CDR1 is MNHEY, CDR2 SMNVEV (reference sequence). This CDR3 is built from 14 residues. V gave up 0 bases and J gave up 8 bases, with 12 bases separating them. The DNA for the CDR3 is TGTGCCAGCAGTTTATCTGGACTGTTCGGTACGCAGTATTTT. It codes for CASSLSGLFGTQYF.

This clone is a singleton in its sample. The chain joins TRBV19 to TRBJ1-5; a weak D match, TRBD1 (5 bases). The germline V gene encodes CDR1 LNHDA and CDR2 SQIVND (reference sequence). The CDR3 spans 17 residues. The ends were cut back, 3 bases at V and 1 base at J, with 16 bases in the middle. The CDR3 sequence: CASSMAGGGISNQPQHF. The DNA for the CDR3 is TGTGCCAGTAGTATGGCCGGGGGGGGAATAAGCAATCAGCCCCAGCATTTT.

The chain joins TRBV3-1 (or the pseudogene TRBV3-2) to TRBJ2-3, with TRBD2 identical over 8 bases. Germline V CDR1 and CDR2: LGHDT, YNNKEL (reference sequence). This CDR3 spans 15 amino acids. The trim removed 6 bases at V and 0 bases at J, leaving 5 bases unmatched. The CDR3: CASSSGTPSTDTQYF. CDR3 bases: TGTGCCAGCAGTAGCGGGACCCCTAGCACAGATACGCAGTATTTT.

This chain's CDR3 is CASSLGGTGNTIYF. DNA for the CDR3: TGTGCCAGCAGTTTAGGGGGCACTGGAAACACCATATATTTT. V usage is TRBV28 and J usage is TRBJ1-3; tentative D call: TRBD1 (6 bases). The CDR3 extends over 14 amino acids. Trimming left V 2 bases short and J 2 bases short, with 7 bases between. Germline V gives CDR1 MDHEN, CDR2 SYDVKM.